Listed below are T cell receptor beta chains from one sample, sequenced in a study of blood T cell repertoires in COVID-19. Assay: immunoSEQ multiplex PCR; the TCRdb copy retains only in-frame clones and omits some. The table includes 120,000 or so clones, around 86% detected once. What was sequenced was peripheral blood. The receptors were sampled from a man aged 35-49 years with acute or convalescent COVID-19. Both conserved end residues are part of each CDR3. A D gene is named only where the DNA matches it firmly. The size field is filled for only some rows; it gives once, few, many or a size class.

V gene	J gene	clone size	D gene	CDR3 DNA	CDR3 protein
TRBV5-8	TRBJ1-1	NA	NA	TGTGCCAGCAGCCCAACAGGGTGGAACACTGAAGCTTTCTTT	CASSPTGWNTEAFF
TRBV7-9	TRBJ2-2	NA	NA	TGTGCCAGCAGCTTAGTATCCACCGGGGAGCTGTTTTTT	CASSLVSTGELFF
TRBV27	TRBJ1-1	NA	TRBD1	TGTGCCAGCAGCCACCGTGGGACAGGGGGCGCAGCTTTCTTT	CASSHRGTGGAAFF
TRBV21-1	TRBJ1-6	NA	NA	TGTGCCAGCAGCTTTTCACCGGGACAGGGTAATTCACCCCTCCACTTT	CASSFSPGQGNSPLHF
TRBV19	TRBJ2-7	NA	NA	TGTGCCAGTAGTACGGGACTGGCCTACGAGCAGTACTTC	CASSTGLAYEQYF
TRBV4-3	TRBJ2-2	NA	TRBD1	TGCGCCAGCAGCCAAGGGGACAGGGGGTACACCGGGGAGCTGTTTTTT	CASSQGDRGYTGELFF
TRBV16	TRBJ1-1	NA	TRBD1	TGTGCCAGCAGCCTAGGGACAGGGGAAGCTTTCTTT	CASSLGTGEAFF
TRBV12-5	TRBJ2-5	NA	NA	TGTGCTAGTGGTCCCGACACTCAAGAGACCCAGTACTTC	CASGPDTQETQYF
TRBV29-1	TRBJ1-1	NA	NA	TGCAGCGTTGATTCTGTCCCAGGCACTGAAGCTTTCTTT	CSVDSVPGTEAFF
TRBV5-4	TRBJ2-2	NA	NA	TGTGCCAGCAGCCCGAGGCCGCGGGGCACGAACACCGGGGAGCTGTTTTTT	CASSPRPRGTNTGELFF
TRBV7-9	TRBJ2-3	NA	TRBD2	TGTGCCAGCAGACCCAGGACTAGCACGAGTTCGCAGTATTTT	CASRPRTSTSSQYF
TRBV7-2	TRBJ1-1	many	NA	TGTGCTACGGTCCAGGGGTATGCGAGCACTGAAGCTTTCTTT	CATVQGYASTEAFF
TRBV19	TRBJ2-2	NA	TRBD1	TGTGCCAGTAGTAGCCGGGACAGGGGGACCGGGGAGCTGTTTTTT	CASSSRDRGTGELFF
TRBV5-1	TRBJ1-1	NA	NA	TGCGCCAGCAGCGTTAACAGGGACACTGAAGCTTTCTTT	CASSVNRDTEAFF
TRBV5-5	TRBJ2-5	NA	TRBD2	TGTGCCAGCAGCAAAAGACTAGCGGGGGGGCTGGATCAAGAGACCCAGTACTTC	CASSKRLAGGLDQETQYF
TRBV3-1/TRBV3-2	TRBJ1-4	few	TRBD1	TGTGCCAGCAGCCAAGCCGACAGGGGGCCCGAGGAAAAACTGTTTTTT	CASSQADRGPEEKLFF
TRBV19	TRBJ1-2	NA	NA	TGTGCCAGTAGTCCAGGGTCGGGAGTCAAAAGGGGAGGCTACACCTTC	CASSPGSGVKRGGYTF
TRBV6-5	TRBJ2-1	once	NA	TGTGCCAGCAGGGCAGGGGCTGAGCAGTTCTTC	CASRAGAEQFF
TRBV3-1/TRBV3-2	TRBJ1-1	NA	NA	TGTGCCAGCAGCCAAGATGATCAGGGGATTTACACTGAAGCTTTCTTT	CASSQDDQGIYTEAFF
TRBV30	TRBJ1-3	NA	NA	TGTGCCTGGACCCAGGGTAGAAACACCATATATTTT	CAWTQGRNTIYF
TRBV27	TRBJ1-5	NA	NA	TGTGCCAGCTCGTTCGGGGGGGATTTGACTCAGCCCCAGCATTTT	CASSFGGDLTQPQHF